These 32 T cell receptor beta chains were sequenced from one sample in a study of T-cell reconstitution after alpha-beta-depleted transplantation in children. Preparation of the TCRbeta library involved a method that used unique molecular identifiers. TCRdb re-derived calls from the PCR reads in MiXCR, one entry per CDR3 protein. The sample gives around 490,000 distinct CDR3 sequences, roughly 11% of which show up once; around 13% is in the top ten. This material consisted of PBMCs, mostly from graft donor cells, taken 180 days after TCRalphabeta/CD19-depleted stem cell transplant. These receptors were collected from a female patient aged 2 to 10 who had a stem cell transplant for aplastic anemia, so the T cells may come from the graft donor.

This clonotype came up many times. The J gene is TRBJ2-1, the V gene TRBV4-3; a weak D match, TRBD2 (5 bases). Germline V gene sequence: CDR1 LGHNA, CDR2 YSLEER. The length of the CDR3 is 16 residues. Deletions cut 0 bases from V and 5 bases from J, with 14 bases between. CDR3 DNA sequence: TGCGCCAGCAGCCAAGAGCGGGTGGTAGTCGACAATGAGCAGTTCTTC. Translated: CASSQERVVVDNEQFF.

This chain uses TRBV18 with TRBJ1-1, with 7 bases identical to TRBD1. Trimming cost V 3 bases and J 4 bases; bases outside gene matches: 8. The length of the CDR3 is 15 residues. Germline assignment: CDR1 KGHSH and CDR2 LQKENI. CDR3 nucleotide sequence: TGTGCCAGCTCACCTACAGGGGAGAGCGGCACTGAAGCTTTCTTT. This sequence encodes CASSPTGESGTEAFF.

The chain recombines TRBV20-1 with TRBJ2-3; weak D call: TRBD2 (5 bases). The CDR3 has 10 residues. Germline V gene sequence: CDR1 DFQATT, CDR2 SNEGSKA (reference sequence). V lost 5 bases to trimming and J lost 8 bases, with 8 bases between them. For the CDR3, the DNA is TGCAGTGCTCCCGGAGGTACGCAGTATTTT. It codes for CSAPGGTQYF.

This chain uses TRBV28 with TRBJ2-7, with TRBD2 identical over 9 bases. Per the germline V gene, CDR1 is MDHEN and CDR2 is SYDVKM. Trimming took 6 bases from V and 5 from J; bases not matched to a gene: 11. The length of the CDR3 is 15 residues. CDR3 region: CASSLSGRVGDEQYF. The DNA for the CDR3 is TGTGCCAGCAGCCTTAGCGGGAGAGTCGGCGACGAGCAGTACTTC.

The chain is built from TRBV4-3 and TRBJ2-1; possibly TRBD1 or TRBD2 for D (6 bases each). The V end lost 3 bases, the J end lost 4 bases, and 19 bases lay between the germline ends. CDR1 and CDR2 (germline): LGHNA, YSLEER. The CDR3 extends over 17 amino acids. CDR3 loop: CASSHKWGAAAYNEQFF. The CDR3 DNA is TGCGCCAGCAGCCACAAGTGGGGGGCAGCCGCTTACAATGAGCAGTTCTTC.

This clonotype has a count of ten or more. The chain joins TRBV28 to TRBJ2-5; 14 positions agree with TRBD2. Germline lookup yields CDR1 MDHEN and CDR2 SYDVKM. The CDR3 is 16 residues long. With V trimmed by 5 bases and J by 2 bases, 4 bases remained unmatched. The CDR3 is CASSPGLAGGQETQYF. CDR3 in DNA: TGTGCCAGCAGTCCAGGACTAGCGGGAGGACAAGAGACCCAGTACTTC.

This clonotype turned up a few times. The CDR3 DNA is TGTGCCAGCAGCTCGGACCCCGTCGGGAAACCACAGGGAAATGAAAAACTGTTTTTT. Translated: CASSSDPVGKPQGNEKLFF. The chain couples TRBV7-6 to TRBJ1-4, with D tentatively TRBD1 (6 bases). The ends were cut back, 4 bases at V and 5 bases at J, with 26 bases in the middle. Germline loops: CDR1 SGHVS, CDR2 FNYEAQ. This CDR3 comprises 19 residues. The complete variable domain, with remaining parts taken from reference TRBV7-6 and TRBJ1-4, reads GAGVSQSPRYKVTKRGQDVALRCDPISGHVSLYWYRQALGQGPEFLTYFNYEAQQDKSGLPNDRFSAERPEGSISTLTIQRTEQRDSAMYRCASSSDPVGKPQGNEKLFFGSGTQLSVL.

The sample holds many counts of this clonotype. This chain links TRBV29-1 with TRBJ2-2; 7 bases match TRBD2. V trimming: 4 bases; J trimming: 7 bases; junction bases outside the gene matches: 15. This CDR3 comprises 16 residues. Germline loops: CDR1 SQVTM, CDR2 ANQGSEA. CDR3 in DNA: TGCAGCGTTGGAACCTGGCGGGAGTTAATTAACGGGGAGCTGTTTTTT. It yields the protein CSVGTWRELINGELFF.

This clonotype was recorded at least ten times. This chain connects TRBV29-1 to TRBJ2-1, with 10 bases that match TRBD2. Germline loops: CDR1 SQVTM, CDR2 ANQGSEA. The CDR3 has 14 amino acids. Trimming at V came to 7 bases and at J to 4 bases, leaving 7 bases not matched to a gene. CDR3 residues: CSERTSGVYNEQFF. As DNA, the CDR3 is TGCAGCGAGAGAACTAGCGGGGTTTACAATGAGCAGTTCTTC.

This clonotype was recorded a few times. V and J are TRBV12-3 or TRBV12-4 and TRBJ2-5, with a possible D match to TRBD2 (5 bases). The CDR3 runs 15 residues. V was clipped by 2 bases and J by 10 bases, with 20 bases between them. Here the CDR3 reads CASSLPGSRGERQYF. The CDR3 DNA is TGTGCCAGCAGTTTACCGGGATCTCGAGGAGAGCGCCAGTACTTC.

This clonotype appeared many times. The chain uses TRBV24-1 and TRBJ2-2; 9 bases match TRBD1. From germline, CDR1 is KGHDR and CDR2 SFDVKD. CDR3 length equals 16 residues. The V and J ends lost 0 bases and 5 bases, in that order; junction bases with no gene match: 3. The CDR3 loop is CATSDLDRGVTGELFF. For the CDR3, the DNA is TGTGCCACCAGTGATTTGGACAGGGGGGTAACCGGGGAGCTGTTTTTT.

This clonotype appeared a few times. The gene calls are TRBV28 and TRBJ1-2, with 7 positions matching TRBD1. Germline values: CDR1 MDHEN, CDR2 SYDVKM. The V and J ends lost 4 bases and 5 bases, in that order; junction bases with no gene match: 16. CDR3 length: 17 amino acids. The CDR3 DNA reads TGTGCCAGCAGTTCCTCAAAGACAGGGAAAGGAACTTATGGCTACACCTTC. Translating gives CASSSSKTGKGTYGYTF.

This clonotype was observed a few times. The chain joins TRBV29-1 to TRBJ2-1; 7 bases line up with TRBD2. Trimming removed 3 bases from V and 7 bases from J; junction bases left unmatched: 12. Germline CDR1 SQVTM, CDR2 ANQGSEA. This CDR3 has 15 residues. The CDR3 region is CSVDGASGVLNEQFF. The CDR3 region has the DNA TGCAGCGTTGACGGGGCTAGCGGAGTCCTGAATGAGCAGTTCTTC.

The sample holds a few counts of this clonotype. This chain uses TRBV6-2 or TRBV6-3 with TRBJ1-1, with a tentative D call TRBD1 (5 bases). The CDR3 is 15 residues long. Germline values: CDR1 MNHEY, CDR2 SVGEGT. V lost 7 bases to trimming and J lost 8 bases, with 23 bases between them. CDR3 bases: TGTGCCAGCATTGCGGCCACAGGCCCAGGAGCCGAAGCTTTCTTT. It translates to CASIAATGPGAEAFF.

Here the CDR3 DNA reads TGTGCCAGCAAGCCTACAGATTGGAGTAGCACAGATACGCAGTATTTT. This gives the protein CASKPTDWSSTDTQYF. V gene TRBV6-1 combines with J gene TRBJ2-3; D is uncertain. Between the trimmed V and J ends, which lost 7 bases and 0 bases, there was a span of 17 bases. Germline assignment: CDR1 MNHNS and CDR2 SASEGT. CDR3 length: 16 amino acids.

This clonotype was counted between two and nine times. The chain combines TRBV7-9 with TRBJ2-2; D perhaps matches TRBD2 (5 bases). This CDR3 contains 14 residues. V was pared by 2 bases and J by 7 bases, with 11 bases between. The germline gives CDR1 SEHNR, CDR2 FQNEAQ (reference sequence). The CDR3 loop is CASSLQRADGELFF. CDR3 in DNA: TGTGCCAGCAGCTTACAGAGGGCAGACGGGGAGCTGTTTTTT.

This clonotype was seen a handful of times. This chain links TRBV18 with TRBJ2-1; a possible D gene is TRBD2 (5 bases). The CDR3 loop spans 14 amino acids. Looked up from germline, CDR1 is KGHSH and CDR2 is LQKENI. Deletions cut 2 bases from V and 2 bases from J, with 7 bases between. The DNA for the CDR3 is TGTGCCAGCTCACCAAGAGGGCCCTACAATGAGCAGTTCTTC. Translation gives CASSPRGPYNEQFF.

The chain's CDR3 is CASSKGRKIQETQYF. The CDR3, as DNA: TGTGCCAGCAGCAAAGGGAGAAAGATCCAAGAGACCCAGTACTTC. This rearrangement joins TRBV21-1 to TRBJ2-5. TRBV21-1 is classified as a pseudogene. The CDR3 runs 15 residues.

The genes are TRBV4-3 and TRBJ1-2; 12 bases map to TRBD1. V shed 2 bases and J 8 bases; nucleotides not matched to a gene: 6. Germline V gene sequence: CDR1 LGHNA, CDR2 YSLEER. The CDR3 is 15 residues long. As DNA, the CDR3 is TGCGCCAGCAGCCAACCGGGACAGGGGGCACTGGGCTACACCTTC. Its protein product is CASSQPGQGALGYTF.

A few counts support this clonotype. The chain carries TRBV4-3 and TRBJ2-7, with a possible D match to TRBD2 (6 bases). The CDR3 runs 16 residues. Trimming removed 0 bases from V and 7 bases from J, with 19 bases in between. Germline assignment: CDR1 LGHNA and CDR2 YSLEER. The CDR3 DNA is TGCGCCAGCAGCCAAGAGGGGCCTGCCGGGGGTACAGAGCAGTACTTC. Its translation: CASSQEGPAGGTEQYF.

CDR3 in amino acids: CASSTDRDYGYTF. The CDR3 nucleotides are TGTGCCAGCAGTACGGACAGGGACTATGGCTACACCTTC. The chain employs TRBV27 and TRBJ1-2, with 8 bases matching TRBD1. Germline CDR1 and CDR2: MNHEY and SMNVEV (reference sequence). This CDR3 comprises 13 residues. After removal of 5 bases from V and 3 bases from J, the junction contained 2 bases not matched to a gene.

With respect to this clonotype: The CDR3 does not end in the conserved phenylalanine or tryptophan, so this is likely a read error. The chain recombines TRBV3-1 with TRBJ2-1; 8 bases are shared with TRBD2. Germline CDR1 and CDR2: LGHDT and YNNKEL (reference sequence). The CDR3 has 15 amino acids. V shed 6 bases, J shed 10 bases, and the junction held 14 bases outside the gene matches. CDR3 residues: CASRRDRGRSGEQFL. In DNA, the CDR3 is TGTGCCAGCAGACGAGACCGCGGGAGGTCGGGCGAGCAGTTCTTG.

This clonotype occurred a few times. The chain recombines TRBV28 with TRBJ2-7, with TRBD2 matching over 14 bases. This CDR3 contains 18 residues. After removal of 6 bases from V and 5 bases from J, the junction contained 15 bases not matched to a gene. Germline V gene data show CDR1 as MDHEN and CDR2 as SYDVKM. This CDR3 reads CASSSGFPGLAGEDEQYF. In nucleotides, the CDR3 is TGTGCCAGCAGCTCTGGATTCCCGGGACTAGCGGGAGAAGACGAGCAGTACTTC.

This clonotype was found a few times. The rearrangement joins TRBV12-3 or TRBV12-4 to TRBJ2-7, with 7 bases matching TRBD2. The J segment lost 1 base and the V segment lost 3 bases, leaving 12 bases of the junction unmatched. There are 17 residues in the CDR3. CDR3 sequence (DNA): TGTGCCAGCAGTTTGGATTCTTGGGCGGGAGAGTCCTACGAGCAGTACTTC. It encodes CASSLDSWAGESYEQYF.

The chain employs TRBV30 and TRBJ2-7, with 8 bases that match TRBD1. The length of the CDR3 is 12 residues. CDR1 and CDR2 from the germline V gene are GTSNPN and SVGIG (reference sequence). V lost 3 bases to trimming and J lost 5 bases; unmatched junction nucleotides: 3. In DNA, the CDR3 is TGTGCCTGGAGGACAGGGGTCCACGAGCAGTACTTC. It encodes CAWRTGVHEQYF.

This clonotype was seen at least ten times. The V call is TRBV5-1, the J call TRBJ1-1; the D is unclear. Trimming left V 1 base short and J 3 bases short, with 7 bases between. The germline V gene encodes CDR1 SGHRS and CDR2 YFSETQ. The CDR3 length is 13 residues. The CDR3 spells CASSLQADTEAFF. CDR3 DNA: TGCGCCAGCAGCTTGCAGGCAGACACTGAAGCTTTCTTT. The full variable domain, completed using reference TRBV5-1 and TRBJ1-1, is KAGVTQTPRYLIKTRGQQVTLSCSPISGHRSVSWYQQTPGQGLQFLFEYFSETQRNKGNFPGRFSGRQFSNSRSEMNVSTLELGDSALYLCASSLQADTEAFFGQGTRLTVV.

The V gene is TRBV7-9, the J gene TRBJ2-7, with D perhaps given as TRBD1 or TRBD2 (5 bases each). The V gene's germline CDR1 is SEHNR and CDR2 FQNEAQ (reference sequence). V was clipped by 4 bases and J by 2 bases, with 9 bases between them. The CDR3 has 13 residues. In DNA form, the CDR3 reads TGTGCCAGCAGCTCGGGACGGACCTACGAGCAGTACGTC. It codes for CASSSGRTYEQYV.

The sample holds one count of this clonotype. The rearrangement uses TRBV27 and TRBJ2-1; TRBD1 or TRBD2 may be the D gene (6 bases each). The CDR3 length is 15 residues. The germline V gene has CDR1 MNHEY and CDR2 SMNVEV (reference sequence). The V gene lost 3 bases and the J gene lost 4 bases, with 13 bases spanning the gap. CDR3 amino acids: CASSFHRGPYNEQFF. The CDR3 coding sequence is TGTGCCAGCAGTTTCCACCGGGGGCCTTACAATGAGCAGTTCTTC.

This clonotype was found a few times. The CDR3 is CASSYGQAARSPLHF. The CDR3 DNA is TGTGCCAGCAGTTACGGACAGGCCGCAAGATCACCCCTCCACTTT. This sequence joins TRBV6-5 and TRBJ1-6, with TRBD1 matching 7 bases. The V gene's germline CDR1 is MNHEY and CDR2 SVGAGI. V lost 2 bases and J lost 10; bases outside the gene matches: 8. This CDR3 is 15 amino acids long.

The genes are TRBV20-1 and TRBJ2-7; D remains unclear. V lost 2 bases and J lost 1, with 6 bases in between. Germline values: CDR1 DFQATT, CDR2 SNEGSKA (reference sequence). The CDR3 is 12 amino acids. The CDR3 loop is CSARSGSYEQYF. DNA of the CDR3: TGCAGTGCTAGATCCGGATCCTACGAGCAGTACTTC.

V is TRBV7-8 and J is TRBJ2-3; 7 nucleotides line up with TRBD2. Germline V gene sequence: CDR1 SGHVS, CDR2 FQNEAQ. V shed 5 bases and J 6 bases; nucleotides not matched to a gene: 8. This CDR3 has 14 amino acids. Written as DNA, the CDR3 is TGTGCCAGCAGCCCTCGCGGACTAGGGGATACGCAGTATTTT. Translation: CASSPRGLGDTQYF.

This clonotype has just a few counts. The V call is TRBV27, the J call TRBJ2-1; no firm D call. The V gene lost 1 base and the J gene lost 11 bases, with 6 bases spanning the gap. Per the germline V gene, CDR1 is MNHEY and CDR2 is SMNVEV (reference sequence). This CDR3 has 11 amino acids. CDR3 DNA: TGTGCCAGCAGTTTATTGGGTAAGCAGTTCTTC. This gives the protein CASSLLGKQFF.